This T cell receptor (beta chain) derives from a study of CD8+ T cells in alopecia areata. Turning to this clone: The antigen is undetermined. Genes and germline come from the mouse. The read is 4 residues too short to cover the CDR3 end, so that end is filled in from the germline J gene.

V was cut by 1 base and J by 3 bases, with 3 bases left in between. Germline CDR1 reads NNHDY; CDR2 reads SYVADS. CDR3 length equals 12 residues. Markers used for sorting pooled cutaneous lymph node cells were CD4, CD8alpha, NKG2D, NKG2ACE and others. Study observations and caveats: Sequenced scalp T cells also include alphabeta T cells resident in normal skin. Across lesional scalp, and particularly alopecia totalis/universalis, clonality surpassed that of normal scalp.

cDNA reverse transcribed from extracted RNA served as the sequencing template. The table came from immunoSEQ multiplex PCR; TCRdb's copy has only in-frame clones and leaves some out. Recorded here are under 350,000 clones, none singletons. This clonotype originated in a C3H/HeJ mouse with alopecia areata. MHC haplotype of the mouse line: H2-k. The gene calls are TRBV13-3 and TRBJ2-3, with unresolved D. Sequenced: CD4+ T cells sorted from a lymph node. CDR3 DNA (partial): TGTGCCAGCAGTGATTTGGCAGAA. The encoded protein is CASSDLAE. The full CDR3 reads CASSDLAETLYF.